This T cell receptor (beta chain) was recovered during a study of spatial heterogeneity in lung cancer. This clonotype was counted many times. The target antigen is unknown. One entry per CDR3 protein results from TCRdb running MiXCR on the 5' RACE reads. This table holds 7,500 to 9,500 distinct CDR3 sequences, roughly 7% found once. Notes on the study in general: Tracking of tumor mutation counts was seen in expanded intratumoral alpha and beta TCR counts.

Indicated time point: sample taken at primary tumor resection. Donation came from some 73 patients with untreated early-stage non-small cell lung cancer. V was clipped by 7 bases and J by 4 bases, with 11 bases between them. Germline V lookup: CDR1 MDHEN, CDR2 SYDVKM. This CDR3 region has 13 residues. This sequence joins TRBV28 and TRBJ1-3; D not certain. Sample: lung tumor tissue, taken at surgery. The TCR originated in a male donor with early-stage non-small cell lung cancer. The CDR3 coding sequence is TGTGCCAGCATCCTTGCCCCAGGAAACACCATATATTTT. It translates to CASILAPGNTIYF.